This TCR beta chain is drawn from a study of T cells in Graves' hyperthyroidism and ophthalmopathy. Among the patients, aged 18 to 65, hyperthyroidism was newly diagnosed and had lasted under 2 months. The PBMCs were sourced from fresh peripheral blood (about 9.6 ml). RNA transcripts served as the template for amplifying TCR beta CDR3 regions. TCR CDR3 regions were first amplified by RT-PCR with HTBI primers. MiXCR, applied by TCRdb to the multiplex PCR reads, yields one record per CDR3 protein. Seen here are hundreds of thousands of distinct CDR3 sequences, less than 15% observed once, and the top ten hold 14%. CDR3 length equals 18 residues. The J segment lost 1 base and the V segment lost 2 bases, leaving 15 bases of the junction unmatched. The germline CDR1 and CDR2 sequences are SGHRS and YFSETQ.

The V and J genes are TRBV5-1 and TRBJ2-7, with 7 positions matching TRBD1. The clonotype was recovered from a woman aged 40-49 years with Graves' hyperthyroidism. The specimen was blood. CDR3 sequence reads: CASSFPVGTDRPSYEQYF. The DNA for the CDR3 is TGCGCCAGCAGCTTCCCGGTTGGTACGGACAGGCCTTCCTACGAGCAGTACTTC.